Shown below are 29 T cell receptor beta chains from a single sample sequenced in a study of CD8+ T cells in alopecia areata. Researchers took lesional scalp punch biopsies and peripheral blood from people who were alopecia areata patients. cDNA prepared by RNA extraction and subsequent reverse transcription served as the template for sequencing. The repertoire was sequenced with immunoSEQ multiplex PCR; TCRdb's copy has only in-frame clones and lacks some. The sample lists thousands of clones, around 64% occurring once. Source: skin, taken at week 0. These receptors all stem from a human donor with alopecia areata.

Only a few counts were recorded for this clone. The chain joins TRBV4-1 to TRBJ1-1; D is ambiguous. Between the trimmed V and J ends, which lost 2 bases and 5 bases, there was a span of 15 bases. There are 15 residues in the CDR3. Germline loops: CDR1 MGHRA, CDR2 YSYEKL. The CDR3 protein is CASSQKPGNRTEAFF. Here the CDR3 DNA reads TGCGCCAGCAGCCAAAAGCCTGGGAATCGGACTGAAGCTTTCTTT.

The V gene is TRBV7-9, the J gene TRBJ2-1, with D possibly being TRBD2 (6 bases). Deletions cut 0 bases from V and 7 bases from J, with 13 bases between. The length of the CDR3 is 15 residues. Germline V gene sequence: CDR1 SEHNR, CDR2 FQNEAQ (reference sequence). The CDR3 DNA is TGTGCCAGCAGCTTAGCTGGTCTAGCGACTAATGAGCAGTTCTTC. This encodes CASSLAGLATNEQFF.

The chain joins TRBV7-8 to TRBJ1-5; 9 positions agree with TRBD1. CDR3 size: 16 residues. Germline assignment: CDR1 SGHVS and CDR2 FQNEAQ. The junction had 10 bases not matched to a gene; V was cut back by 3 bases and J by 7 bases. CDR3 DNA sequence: TGTGCCAGCAGCTTGTGGGACAGGGTCATTGGGCAGCCCCAGCATTTT. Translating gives CASSLWDRVIGQPQHF.

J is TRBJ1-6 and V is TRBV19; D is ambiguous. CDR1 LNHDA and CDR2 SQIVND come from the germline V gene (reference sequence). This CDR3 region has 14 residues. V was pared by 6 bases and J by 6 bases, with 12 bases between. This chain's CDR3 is CASRDPGSNSPLHF. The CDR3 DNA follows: TGTGCCAGTAGGGACCCCGGATCTAATTCACCCCTCCACTTT.

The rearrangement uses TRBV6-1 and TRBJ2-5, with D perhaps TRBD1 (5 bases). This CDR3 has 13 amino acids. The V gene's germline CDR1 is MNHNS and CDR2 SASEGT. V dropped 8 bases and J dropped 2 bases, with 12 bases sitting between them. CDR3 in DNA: TGTGCCAGCCCCGACAGAGCTCAAGAGACCCAGTACTTC. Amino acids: CASPDRAQETQYF.

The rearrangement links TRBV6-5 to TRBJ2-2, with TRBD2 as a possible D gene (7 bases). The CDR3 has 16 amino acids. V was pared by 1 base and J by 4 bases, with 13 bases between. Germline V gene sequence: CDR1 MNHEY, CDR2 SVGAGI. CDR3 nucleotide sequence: TGTGCCAGCAGTTACTATGGGGGGGGGCCCACCGGGGAGCTGTTTTTT. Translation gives CASSYYGGGPTGELFF.

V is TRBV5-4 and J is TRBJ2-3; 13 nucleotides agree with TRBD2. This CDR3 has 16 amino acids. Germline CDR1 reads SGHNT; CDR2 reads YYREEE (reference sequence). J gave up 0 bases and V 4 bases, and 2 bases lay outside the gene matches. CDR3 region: CASSAGLAGSTDTQYF. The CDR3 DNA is TGTGCCAGCAGCGCGGGACTAGCGGGGAGCACAGATACGCAGTATTTT.

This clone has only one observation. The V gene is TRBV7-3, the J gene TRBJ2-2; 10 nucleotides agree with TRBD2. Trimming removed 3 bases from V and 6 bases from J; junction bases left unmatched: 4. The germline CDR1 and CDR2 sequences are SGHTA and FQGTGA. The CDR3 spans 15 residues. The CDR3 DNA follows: TGTGCCAGCAGCTTTGGGACTAGCGTCGCCGGGGAGCTGTTTTTT. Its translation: CASSFGTSVAGELFF.

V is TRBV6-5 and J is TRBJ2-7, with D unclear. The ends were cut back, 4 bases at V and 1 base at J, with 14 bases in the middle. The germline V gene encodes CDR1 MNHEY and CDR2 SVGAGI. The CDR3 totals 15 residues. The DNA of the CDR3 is TGTGCCAGCAGTTCGCCGACACTTCGGTCCTACGAGCAGTACTTC. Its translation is CASSSPTLRSYEQYF.

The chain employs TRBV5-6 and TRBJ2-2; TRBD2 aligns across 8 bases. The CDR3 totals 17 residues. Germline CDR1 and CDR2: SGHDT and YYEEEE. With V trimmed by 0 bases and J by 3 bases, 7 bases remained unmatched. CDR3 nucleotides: TGTGCCAGCAGCTTGGAGCGACTAGCGCGATACACCGGGGAGCTGTTTTTT. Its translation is CASSLERLARYTGELFF. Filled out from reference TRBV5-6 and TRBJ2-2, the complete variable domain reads DAGVTQSPTHLIKTRGQQVTLRCSPKSGHDTVSWYQQALGQGPQFIFQYYEEEERQRGNFPDRFSGHQFPNYSSELNVNALLLGDSALYLCASSLERLARYTGELFFGEGSRLTVL.

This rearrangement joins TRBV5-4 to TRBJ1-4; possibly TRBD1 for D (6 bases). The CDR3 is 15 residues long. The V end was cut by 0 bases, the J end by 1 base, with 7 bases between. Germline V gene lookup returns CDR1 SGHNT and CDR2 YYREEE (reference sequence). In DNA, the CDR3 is TGTGCCAGCAGCTTGGGGGGGCGAACTAATGAAAAACTGTTTTTT. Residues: CASSLGGRTNEKLFF.

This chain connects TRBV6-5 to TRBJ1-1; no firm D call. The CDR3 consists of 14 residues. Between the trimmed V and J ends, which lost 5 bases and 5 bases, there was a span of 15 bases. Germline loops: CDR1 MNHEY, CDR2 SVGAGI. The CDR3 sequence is CASSPWVSRTEAFF. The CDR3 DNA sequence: TGTGCCAGCAGTCCTTGGGTTTCGAGGACTGAAGCTTTCTTT.

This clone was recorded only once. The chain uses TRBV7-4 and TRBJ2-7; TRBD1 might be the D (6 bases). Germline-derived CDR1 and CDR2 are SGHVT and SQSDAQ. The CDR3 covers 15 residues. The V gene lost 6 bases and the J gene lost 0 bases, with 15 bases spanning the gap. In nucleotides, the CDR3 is TGTGCCAGCAGAAAAGGGGACACGAGCTCCTACGAGCAGTACTTC. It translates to CASRKGDTSSYEQYF.

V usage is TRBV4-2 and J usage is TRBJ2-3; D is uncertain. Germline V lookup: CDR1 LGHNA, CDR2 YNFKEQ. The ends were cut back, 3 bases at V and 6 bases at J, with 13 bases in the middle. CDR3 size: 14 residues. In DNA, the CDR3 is TGTGCCAGCAGCCAGGGGTCCTCTCGTGATACGCAGTATTTT. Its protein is CASSQGSSRDTQYF.

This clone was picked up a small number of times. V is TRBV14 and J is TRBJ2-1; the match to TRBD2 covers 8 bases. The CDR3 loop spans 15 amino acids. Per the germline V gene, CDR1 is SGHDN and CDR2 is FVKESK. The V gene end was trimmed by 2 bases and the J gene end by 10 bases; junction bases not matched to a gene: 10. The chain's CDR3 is CASSQRRRGDAEQFF. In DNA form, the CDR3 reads TGTGCCAGCAGCCAACGGAGGCGGGGGGACGCGGAGCAGTTCTTC.

Here the CDR3 DNA reads TGTGCCAGCAGCTTGGGGGGCAGGACCACAGATACGCAGTATTTT. This translates into CASSLGGRTTDTQYF. J is TRBJ2-3 and V is TRBV5-4, with TRBD1 as a possible D gene (5 bases). There are 15 residues in the CDR3. Germline V gene lookup returns CDR1 SGHNT and CDR2 YYREEE (reference sequence). Trimming removed 0 bases from V and 2 bases from J, with 10 bases in between.

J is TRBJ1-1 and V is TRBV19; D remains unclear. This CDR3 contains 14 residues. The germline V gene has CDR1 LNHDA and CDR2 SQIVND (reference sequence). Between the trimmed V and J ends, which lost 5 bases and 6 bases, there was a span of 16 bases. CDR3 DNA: TGTGCCAGTAGTGTAAAGGCCGCGTCTCCTGAAGCTTTCTTT. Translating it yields CASSVKAASPEAFF. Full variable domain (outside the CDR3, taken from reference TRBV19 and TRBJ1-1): DGGITQSPKYLFRKEGQNVTLSCEQNLNHDAMYWYRQDPGQGLRLIYYSQIVNDFQKGDIAEGYSVSREKKESFPLTVTSAQKNPTAFYLCASSVKAASPEAFFGQGTRLTVV.

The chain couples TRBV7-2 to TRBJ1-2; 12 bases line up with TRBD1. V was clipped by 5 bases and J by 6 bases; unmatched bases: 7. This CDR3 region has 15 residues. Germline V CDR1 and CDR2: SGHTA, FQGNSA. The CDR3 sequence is CASSIRGTGGDGYTF. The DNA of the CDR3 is TGTGCCAGCAGCATCAGGGGGACAGGGGGCGATGGCTACACCTTC.

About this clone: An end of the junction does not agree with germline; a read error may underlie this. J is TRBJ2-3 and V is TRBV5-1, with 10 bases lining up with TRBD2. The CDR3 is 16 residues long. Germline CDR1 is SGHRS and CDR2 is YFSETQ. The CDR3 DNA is TGCGCCAGCAGATTGGCTAGCGGGGGAGTGACAGATACGCAGTATTTT. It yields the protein CASRLASGGVTDTQYF. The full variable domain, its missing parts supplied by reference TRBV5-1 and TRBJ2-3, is KAGVTQTPRYLIKTRGQQVTLSCSPISGHRSVSWYQQTPGQGLQFLFEYFSETQRNKGNFPGRFSGRQFSNSRSEMNVSTLELGDSALYLCASRLASGGVTDTQYFGPGTRLTVL.

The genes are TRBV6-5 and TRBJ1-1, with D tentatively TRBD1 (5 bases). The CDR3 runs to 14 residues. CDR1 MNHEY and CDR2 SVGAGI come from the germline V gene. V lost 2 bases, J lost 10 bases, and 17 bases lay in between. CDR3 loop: CASSYRMGSQGAFF. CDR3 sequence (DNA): TGTGCCAGCAGTTACAGAATGGGGTCCCAGGGAGCTTTCTTT.

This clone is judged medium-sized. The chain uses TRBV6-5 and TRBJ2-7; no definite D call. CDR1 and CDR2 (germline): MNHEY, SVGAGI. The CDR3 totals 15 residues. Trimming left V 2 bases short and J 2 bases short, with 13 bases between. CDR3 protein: CASSYSSQEPYEQYF. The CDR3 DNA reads TGTGCCAGCAGTTACAGTAGTCAGGAACCCTACGAGCAGTACTTC.

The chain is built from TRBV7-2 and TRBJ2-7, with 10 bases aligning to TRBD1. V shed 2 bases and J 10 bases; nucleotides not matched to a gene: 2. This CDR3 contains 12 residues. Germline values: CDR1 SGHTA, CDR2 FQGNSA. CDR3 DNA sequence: TGTGCCAGCAGCTTACGGGACAGGGGCCAGTACTTC. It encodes CASSLRDRGQYF. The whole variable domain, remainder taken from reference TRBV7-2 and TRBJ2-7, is GAGVSQSPSNKVTEKGKDVELRCDPISGHTALYWYRQSLGQGLEFLIYFQGNSAPDKSGLPSDRFSAERTGGSVSTLTIQRTQQEDSAVYLCASSLRDRGQYFGPGTRLTVT.

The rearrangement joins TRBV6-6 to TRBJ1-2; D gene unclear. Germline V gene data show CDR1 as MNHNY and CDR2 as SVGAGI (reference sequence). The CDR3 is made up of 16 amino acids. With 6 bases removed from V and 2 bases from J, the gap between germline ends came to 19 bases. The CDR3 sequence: CASSPSTSTGNYGYTF. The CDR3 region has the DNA TGTGCCAGCAGCCCTTCAACCTCGACTGGGAACTATGGCTACACCTTC.

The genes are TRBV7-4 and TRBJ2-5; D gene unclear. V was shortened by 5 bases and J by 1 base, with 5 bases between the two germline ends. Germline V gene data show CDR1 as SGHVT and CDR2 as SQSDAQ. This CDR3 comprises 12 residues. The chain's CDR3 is CASSRTQETQYF. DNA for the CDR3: TGTGCCAGCAGCCGCACCCAAGAGACCCAGTACTTC.

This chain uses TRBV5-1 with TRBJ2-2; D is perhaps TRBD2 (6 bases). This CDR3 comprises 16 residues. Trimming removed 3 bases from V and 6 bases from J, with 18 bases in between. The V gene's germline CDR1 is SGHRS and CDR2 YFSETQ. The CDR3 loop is CASSYGGLLFPGELFF. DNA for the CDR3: TGCGCCAGCAGCTATGGAGGGTTGTTGTTTCCCGGGGAGCTGTTTTTT.

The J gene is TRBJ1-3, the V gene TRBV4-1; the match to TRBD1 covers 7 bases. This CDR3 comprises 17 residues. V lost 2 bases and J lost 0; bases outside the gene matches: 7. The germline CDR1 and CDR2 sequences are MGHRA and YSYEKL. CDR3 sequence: CASSQPGQDRSGNTIYF. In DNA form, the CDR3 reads TGCGCCAGCAGCCAACCCGGACAGGACCGCTCTGGAAACACCATATATTTT.

Here the CDR3 reads CASSLRGPGQGSFNYGYTF. The CDR3 DNA follows: TGTGCCAGCAGCTTAAGGGGGCCAGGACAGGGAAGTTTTAACTATGGCTACACCTTC. J is TRBJ1-2 and V is TRBV7-9, with 8 positions matching TRBD1. CDR3 size: 19 residues. V gave up 2 bases and J gave up 1 base; unmatched junction bases: 15. Germline V gene lookup returns CDR1 SEHNR and CDR2 FQNEAQ (reference sequence). The whole variable domain, filled in from reference TRBV7-9 and TRBJ1-2, reads DTGVSQNPRHKITKRGQNVTFRCDPISEHNRLYWYRQTLGQGPEFLTYFQNEAQLEKSRLLSDRFSAERPKGSFSTLEIQRTEQGDSAMYLCASSLRGPGQGSFNYGYTFGSGTRLTVV.

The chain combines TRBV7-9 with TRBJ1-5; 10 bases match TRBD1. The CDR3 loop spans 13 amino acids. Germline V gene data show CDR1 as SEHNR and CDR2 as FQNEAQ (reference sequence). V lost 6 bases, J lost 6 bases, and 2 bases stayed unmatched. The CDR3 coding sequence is TGTGCCAGCAGTCGGACAGGGGGTCAGCCCCAGCATTTT. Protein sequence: CASSRTGGQPQHF.

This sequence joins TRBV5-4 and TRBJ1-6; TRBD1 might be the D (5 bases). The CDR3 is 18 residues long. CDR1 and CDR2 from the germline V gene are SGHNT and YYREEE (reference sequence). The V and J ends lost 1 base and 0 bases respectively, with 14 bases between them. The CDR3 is CASSLSYRLSSYNSPLHF. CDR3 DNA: TGTGCCAGCAGCTTGTCATACAGGCTGAGCTCCTATAATTCACCCCTCCACTTT.